This TCR beta chain was observed in a study of T cell responses to AZD1222 COVID-19 vaccine. Across the whole study: Doses given second, at about 4 or about 12 weeks, were pooled. Study results and caveats: The study reported that nearly half of spike-specific TCRs target unmutated variant regions. Two AZD1222 doses significantly raised spike-specific TCR breadth and depth over controls.

CDR3 length: 14 residues. Per the germline V gene, CDR1 is SEHNR and CDR2 is FQNEAQ (reference sequence). The V end was cut by 2 bases, the J end by 6 bases, with 13 bases between. Assay: immunoSEQ multiplex PCR; the TCRdb copy retains only in-frame clones and omits some. The sample lists 90,000 to 130,000 clones, about 90% occurring once. About this clone itself: Antigen: not known.

The rearrangement joins TRBV7-9 to TRBJ1-1; D not resolved. The sample here was peripheral blood, taken on day 0 of AZD1222 vaccination. This TCR was sampled from an adult in good health. The CDR3 region has the DNA TGTGCCAGCAGCTTAAGTTCTGGCAGGCCTGAAGCTTTCTTT. This sequence encodes CASSLSSGRPEAFF.